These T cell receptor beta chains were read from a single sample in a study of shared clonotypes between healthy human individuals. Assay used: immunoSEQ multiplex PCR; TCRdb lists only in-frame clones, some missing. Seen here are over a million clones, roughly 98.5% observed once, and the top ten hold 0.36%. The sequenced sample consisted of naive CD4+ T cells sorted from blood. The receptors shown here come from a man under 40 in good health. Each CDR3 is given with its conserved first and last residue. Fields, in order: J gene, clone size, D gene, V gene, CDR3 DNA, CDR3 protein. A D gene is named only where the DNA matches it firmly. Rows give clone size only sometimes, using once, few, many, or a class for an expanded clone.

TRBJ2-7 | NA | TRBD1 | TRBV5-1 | TGCGCCAGCAGCCCATCCTCCGGGACAGCACCTAGGGGGGAGCAGTACTTC | CASSPSSGTAPRGEQYF
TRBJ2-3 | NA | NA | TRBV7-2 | TGTGCCAGCACCCAGCTTCCTACCCTGAAGACGCAGTATTTT | CASTQLPTLKTQYF
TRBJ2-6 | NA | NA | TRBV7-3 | TGTGCCAGCAGCTTGGTAGGGGCGAACGGGGCCAACGTCCTGACTTTC | CASSLVGANGANVLTF
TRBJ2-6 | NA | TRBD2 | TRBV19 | TGTGCCAGTAGTCCCTACCGGGGGTTAGCGGGAGACTCTGGGGCCAACGTCCTGACTTTC | CASSPYRGLAGDSGANVLTF
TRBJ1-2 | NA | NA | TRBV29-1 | TGCAGCGTTGTAGAGAACTATGGCTACACCTTC | CSVVENYGYTF
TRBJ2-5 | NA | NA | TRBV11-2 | TGTGCCAGCAGCAAAACTCCGGGAGTCCAAGAGACCCAGTACTTC | CASSKTPGVQETQYF
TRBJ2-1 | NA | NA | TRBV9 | TGTGCCAGCAGCGTACGGGCGGCAGGAGGGCCTCATGAGCAGTTCTTC | CASSVRAAGGPHEQFF
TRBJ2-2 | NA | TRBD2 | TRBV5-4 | TGTGCCAGCAGCCCTGGCGGGGGTAGCATCGAGTCCGGGGAGCTGTTTTTT | CASSPGGGSIESGELFF
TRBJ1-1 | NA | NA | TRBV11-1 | TGTGCCAGCAGCTTAAGCGGGGCGAACACTGAAGCTTTCTTT | CASSLSGANTEAFF
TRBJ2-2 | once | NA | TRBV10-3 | TGTGCCATCAGTAACCGGGACGGACCATTCGCCGGGGAGCTGTTTTTT | CAISNRDGPFAGELFF
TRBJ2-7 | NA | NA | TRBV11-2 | TGTGCCAGCAGCTTAGAAGGGGCTTCCTACGAGCAGTACTTC | CASSLEGASYEQYF
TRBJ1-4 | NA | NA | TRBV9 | TGTGCCAGCAGCGTAGGGGAATCAGGTGGAGTCCTCGAAAAACTGTTTTTT | CASSVGESGGVLEKLFF
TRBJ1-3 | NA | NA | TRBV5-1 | TGCGCCAGCAGTTTGACTGGAAACACCATATATTTT | CASSLTGNTIYF
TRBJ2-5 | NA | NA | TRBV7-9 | TGTGCCAGGGTGATTTGGCAAGAGACCCAGTACTTC | CARVIWQETQYF
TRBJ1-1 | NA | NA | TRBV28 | TGTGCCAGCAGTTCGGCCAACACTGAAGCTTTCTTT | CASSSANTEAFF
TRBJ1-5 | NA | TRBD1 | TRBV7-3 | TGTGCCAGCAGCTTCGACAGGGGTCAGCCCCAGCATTTT | CASSFDRGQPQHF
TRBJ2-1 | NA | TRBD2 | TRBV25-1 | TGTGCCAGCAGTGAATTCCAAGCGGGAGGGCCCAAGAATGAGCAGTTCTTC | CASSEFQAGGPKNEQFF
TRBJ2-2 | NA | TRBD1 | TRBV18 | TGTGCCAGCTCACCACTCTGGACAGGGGACACCGGGGAGCTGTTTTTT | CASSPLWTGDTGELFF
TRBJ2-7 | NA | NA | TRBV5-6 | TGTGCCAGCAGCTTGCGCCATCCCTCCTACGAGCAGTACTTC | CASSLRHPSYEQYF
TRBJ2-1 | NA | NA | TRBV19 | TGTGCCAGTAAGGTCGCGGACCACTACAATGAGCAGTTCTTC | CASKVADHYNEQFF
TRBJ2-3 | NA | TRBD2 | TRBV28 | TGTGCCAGCAATACGGGACTACGCACAGATACGCAGTATTTT | CASNTGLRTDTQYF
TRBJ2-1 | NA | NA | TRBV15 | TGTGCCACCCCCGGGGACCACTGGGACTACAATGAGCAGTTCTTC | CATPGDHWDYNEQFF
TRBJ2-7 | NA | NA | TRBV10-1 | TGCGCCAGCAGTGAAGGGAGAACCTACGAGCAGTACTTC | CASSEGRTYEQYF
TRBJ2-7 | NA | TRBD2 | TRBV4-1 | TGCGCCAGCAGCCAAGAACATCGGACTAGCGGGACCCACGAGCAGTACTTC | CASSQEHRTSGTHEQYF
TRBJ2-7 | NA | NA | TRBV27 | TGTGCCAGCAGTTTACGCGGGGACGAGCAGTACTTC | CASSLRGDEQYF
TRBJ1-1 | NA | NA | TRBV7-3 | TGTGCCAGCAGCTCCTCAGGGTTAAGAGGGGCTTTCTTT | CASSSSGLRGAFF
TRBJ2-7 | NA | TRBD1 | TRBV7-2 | TGTGCCAGCAGCTTAACAGGGGAGTCCTACGAGCAGTACTTC | CASSLTGESYEQYF
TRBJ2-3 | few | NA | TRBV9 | TGTGCCAGCAGCGTAGTAGGCACAGATACGCAGTATTTT | CASSVVGTDTQYF
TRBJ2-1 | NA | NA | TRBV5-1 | TGCGCCAGCAGCTTGGACGGCACGAGCTCCTACAATGAGCAGTTCTTC | CASSLDGTSSYNEQFF
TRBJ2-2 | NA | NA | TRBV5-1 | TGCGCCACCCAACGGGCAGAGAACACCGGGGAGCTGTTTTTT | CATQRAENTGELFF
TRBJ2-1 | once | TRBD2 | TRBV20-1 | TGCAGTGTTATGACTAGCGGGGGGCAGTTCTTC | CSVMTSGGQFF
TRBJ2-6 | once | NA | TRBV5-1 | TGCGCCAGCAGCGTGGGGGGCAATCCCTCTGGGGCCAACGTCCTGACTTTC | CASSVGGNPSGANVLTF
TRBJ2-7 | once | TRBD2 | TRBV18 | TGTGCCAGCTCACCACCGTCCGGGACTAGTGACTACGAGCAGTACTTC | CASSPPSGTSDYEQYF
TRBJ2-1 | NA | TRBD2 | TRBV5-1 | TGCGCCAGCAGCCACGGACTAGCGGGAGAGTCCTACAATGAGCAGTTCTTC | CASSHGLAGESYNEQFF
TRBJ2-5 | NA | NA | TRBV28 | TGTGCCAGCAGTTTATACGGATTCCAAGAGACCCAGTACTTC | CASSLYGFQETQYF
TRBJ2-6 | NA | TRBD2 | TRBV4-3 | TGCGCCAGCAGCGGGAGGGGACTAGCGGGAGCCCGAGCCGCCAACGTCCTGACTTTC | CASSGRGLAGARAANVLTF
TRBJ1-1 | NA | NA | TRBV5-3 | TGTGCCAGAAGCTTGTCGCCAGGAGGGAACACTGAAGCTTTCTTT | CARSLSPGGNTEAFF
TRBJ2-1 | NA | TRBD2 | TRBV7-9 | TGTGCCAGCAGCTATGGGGGACTAGCGGGAGTTGGAAATGAGCAGTTCTTC | CASSYGGLAGVGNEQFF